One and the same sample provided the 18 T cell receptor beta chains below, sequenced in a study of blood T cell repertoires in COVID-19. TCRdb's copy holds only in-frame clones and misses some; the assay was immunoSEQ multiplex PCR. The sample shows 35,000 or so clones, roughly 78% of them seen only once. Sequencing used peripheral blood. Receptor source: a woman aged 70-85 years with acute or convalescent COVID-19.

The V gene is TRBV7-2, the J gene TRBJ1-2; the D gene is possibly TRBD1 (6 bases). There are 13 residues in the CDR3. V shed 1 base and J shed 4 bases, with 7 bases lying between them. The germline CDR1 and CDR2 sequences are SGHTA and FQGNSA. CDR3 amino acids: CASSLVDSYGYTF. CDR3 nucleotides: TGTGCCAGCAGCTTAGTGGACAGCTATGGCTACACCTTC. The complete variable domain, with remaining parts taken from reference TRBV7-2 and TRBJ1-2, reads GAGVSQSPSNKVTEKGKDVELRCDPISGHTALYWYRQSLGQGLEFLIYFQGNSAPDKSGLPSDRFSAERTGGSVSTLTIQRTQQEDSAVYLCASSLVDSYGYTFGSGTRLTVV.

The chain joins TRBV5-4 to TRBJ2-2, with 7 positions matching TRBD1. Losses at the gene ends were 4 bases for V and 8 bases for J; bases not matched to a gene: 8. This CDR3 has 14 amino acids. Germline lookup yields CDR1 SGHNT and CDR2 YYREEE (reference sequence). This CDR3 is CASSPRQGEGELFF. The CDR3 DNA sequence: TGTGCCAGCAGCCCAAGACAGGGTGAGGGGGAGCTGTTTTTT.

This chain links TRBV27 with TRBJ1-2, with 8 bases that match TRBD1. Per germline, CDR1 MNHEY and CDR2 SMNVEV (reference sequence). CDR3 size: 14 residues. V shed 3 bases, J shed 3 bases, and the junction held 3 bases outside the gene matches. CDR3 coding DNA: TGTGCCAGCAGTTTCGCAGGGGGCGACTATGGCTACACCTTC. It codes for CASSFAGGDYGYTF.

The J gene is TRBJ2-5, the V gene TRBV18; TRBD2 agrees at 7 bases. This CDR3 is built from 17 residues. CDR1 KGHSH and CDR2 LQKENI come from the germline V gene. V lost 3 bases, J lost 3 bases, and 13 bases stayed unmatched. The chain's CDR3 is CASSPSSGSGAKETQYF. For the CDR3, the DNA is TGTGCCAGCTCACCCTCCTCTGGGAGCGGGGCAAAAGAGACCCAGTACTTC.

V and J are TRBV5-1 and TRBJ1-1, with D possibly being TRBD1 (5 bases). The V gene's germline CDR1 is SGHRS and CDR2 YFSETQ. The CDR3 is 15 amino acids. Deletions cut 1 base from V and 4 bases from J, with 14 bases between. CDR3 loop: CASSLRDLGVTEAFF. In DNA, the CDR3 is TGCGCCAGCAGCTTGAGGGACTTGGGCGTCACTGAAGCTTTCTTT.

The J gene is TRBJ1-2, the V gene TRBV7-9; D gene unclear. Trimming removed 5 bases at V and 6 bases at J, with 13 bases between. The CDR3 loop spans 13 amino acids. Germline V CDR1 and CDR2: SEHNR, FQNEAQ (reference sequence). In nucleotides, the CDR3 is TGTGCCAGCAGCCCTAGTGGAGTTGATGGCTACACCTTC. Protein: CASSPSGVDGYTF.

Concerning this clone itself: The same CDR3 is also encoded by other DNA sequences in this sample. The CDR3 protein is CASSSGQPDYGYTF. DNA for the CDR3: TGTGCCAGCAGCTCGGGACAGCCAGATTATGGCTACACCTTC. The chain links TRBV5-4 to TRBJ1-2, with 7 positions matching TRBD1. The CDR3 spans 14 residues. The V gene's germline CDR1 is SGHNT and CDR2 YYREEE (reference sequence). V dropped 3 bases and J dropped 5; count of bases not matched to a gene: 7.

This clone was seen only once. The V and J genes are TRBV29-1 and TRBJ2-7; 8 positions match TRBD1. Germline V gene lookup returns CDR1 SQVTM and CDR2 ANQGSEA. V shed 1 base, J shed 3 bases, and the junction held 17 bases outside the gene matches. The CDR3 has 18 residues. The CDR3 region is CSVEGSVGDRGNYYEQYF. The CDR3 DNA follows: TGCAGCGTTGAAGGGTCCGTCGGCGACAGGGGAAATTACTACGAGCAGTACTTC.

The V gene is TRBV10-3, the J gene TRBJ1-3; TRBD1 matches at 7 bases. Germline CDR1 reads ENHRY; CDR2 reads SYGVKD. The trim removed 4 bases at V and 0 bases at J, leaving 12 bases unmatched. This CDR3 comprises 18 residues. CDR3 loop: CAISVSPTGRISGNTIYF. In DNA, the CDR3 is TGTGCCATCAGTGTTTCGCCGACAGGGAGGATCTCTGGAAACACCATATATTTT.

The chain carries TRBV2 and TRBJ1-2, with 9 nucleotides matching TRBD1. The CDR3 sequence is 15 residues long. CDR1 is SNHLY and CDR2 is FYNNEI in the germline V gene. The V segment lost 4 bases and the J segment 7 bases; nucleotides outside the gene matches: 10. CDR3 loop: CASSGIGQGKVGYTF. CDR3 sequence (DNA): TGTGCCAGCAGTGGAATCGGACAGGGGAAAGTTGGCTACACCTTC.

With respect to this clone: Other DNA sequences in the sample encode the same CDR3. The chain combines TRBV7-2 with TRBJ2-1; D might be TRBD2 (5 bases). Trimming pared 0 bases from V and 5 bases from J, leaving 5 bases between. Per germline, CDR1 SGHTA and CDR2 FQGNSA. The CDR3 covers 13 residues. The chain's CDR3 is CASSLARDNEQFF. Here the CDR3 DNA reads TGTGCCAGCAGCTTAGCGAGGGACAATGAGCAGTTCTTC.

V gene TRBV25-1 combines with J gene TRBJ2-7, with TRBD1 matching 8 bases. V shed 8 bases and J 3 bases; nucleotides not matched to a gene: 12. Germline V gives CDR1 MGHDK, CDR2 SYGVNS. The CDR3 has 15 residues. CDR3 DNA sequence: TGTGCCAGCGGAGAGGACAGGGTAATTTTCTACGAGCAGTACTTC. This encodes CASGEDRVIFYEQYF.

This clone has only a few counts. The chain recombines TRBV9 with TRBJ2-1; D gene uncertain. The V gene's germline CDR1 is SGDLS and CDR2 YYNGEE. Trimming left V 2 bases short and J 6 bases short, with 9 bases between. The CDR3 runs 13 residues. The CDR3 nucleotides are TGTGCCAGCAGCGTTCAAGGAGCCAATGAGCAGTTCTTC. Translated: CASSVQGANEQFF.

J is TRBJ2-7 and V is TRBV5-4, with D possibly being TRBD1 (6 bases). Between the trimmed V and J ends, which lost 0 bases and 2 bases, there was a span of 12 bases. Per the germline V gene, CDR1 is SGHNT and CDR2 is YYREEE (reference sequence). This CDR3 has 15 amino acids. CDR3 loop: CASSLGITGTYEQYF. The CDR3 DNA follows: TGTGCCAGCAGCTTGGGGATCACAGGGACCTACGAGCAGTACTTC. Full variable domain (rest looked up from reference TRBV5-4 and TRBJ2-7): ETGVTQSPTHLIKTRGQQVTLRCSSQSGHNTVSWYQQALGQGPQFIFQYYREEENGRGNFPPRFSGLQFPNYSSELNVNALELDDSALYLCASSLGITGTYEQYFGPGTRLTVT.

This clone was seen just once. J is TRBJ2-7 and V is TRBV7-8; TRBD2 agrees at 8 bases. The germline V gene has CDR1 SGHVS and CDR2 FQNEAQ. There are 18 residues in the CDR3. The CDR3 DNA reads as TGTGCTAATCTGGGCGGGGCTAGCGGGCAAAACCCCTATTACGAGCAGTACTTC. It encodes CANLGGASGQNPYYEQYF.

Here the CDR3 reads CASSTRGTTEAFF. In DNA form, the CDR3 reads TGTGCCAGTAGTACTAGGGGGACCACTGAAGCTTTCTTT. V and J are TRBV19 and TRBJ1-1, with D maybe TRBD1 (6 bases). V shed 4 bases and J shed 4 bases, with 10 bases lying between them. Looked up from germline, CDR1 is LNHDA and CDR2 is SQIVND (reference sequence). This CDR3 has 13 residues.

This clone has just one count. The chain combines TRBV12-3 or TRBV12-4 with TRBJ2-7; TRBD2 matches 8 bases. This CDR3 spans 13 amino acids. The trim removed 6 bases at V and 7 bases at J, leaving 8 bases unmatched. This CDR3 reads CASSDKREWEQYF. DNA of the CDR3: TGTGCCAGCAGCGACAAGCGGGAGTGGGAGCAGTACTTC.

V gene TRBV7-9 combines with J gene TRBJ2-7; a possible D gene is TRBD1 (5 bases). Trimming shortened V by 4 bases and J by 1 base, and 11 bases separated the two germline ends. Germline V gives CDR1 SEHNR, CDR2 FQNEAQ (reference sequence). The CDR3 extends over 14 amino acids. This CDR3 is CASSYSRGSYEQYF. CDR3 in DNA: TGTGCCAGCAGCTATTCAAGGGGTTCCTACGAGCAGTACTTC.